A single T cell receptor (beta chain) is shown here with its context. The target antigen is unknown. The repertoire was sequenced with immunoSEQ multiplex PCR; TCRdb's copy has only in-frame clones and lacks some. The profile covers 75,000 or so clones, with under 85% appearing a single time and approximately 3.4% taken by the ten largest. This sample was taken from a study of neoadjuvant anti-PD-1 for oral cavity cancer. Overall study findings and caveats: After neoadjuvant nivolumab, PBMC T cell clonality was significantly higher in non-responders than responders.

Stage II-IVA oral cavity squamous cell carcinoma was new and untreated by systemic or radiation therapy. Patients had HPV-negative, locally advanced oral cavity squamous cell carcinoma. This CDR3 has 16 amino acids. CDR1 SGHAT and CDR2 FQNNGV come from the germline V gene. Trimming left V 3 bases short and J 1 base short, with 16 bases between. This clonotype originated in a person aged 35 to 85 with oral cavity squamous cell carcinoma. V gene TRBV11-2 combines with J gene TRBJ2-7, with D possibly TRBD2 on 6 matching bases. The source was PBMCs, collected before nivolumab (anti-PD-1) treatment. CDR3 region: CASSFSPEGSSYEQYF. CDR3 DNA sequence: TGTGCCAGCAGCTTCTCCCCGGAGGGGAGTTCCTACGAGCAGTACTTC.